This TCR beta chain was recovered during a study of T cells after posttransplantation cyclophosphamide (TCRdb year 2016). The study in broad terms: The study tracked T cell repertoire reconstitution by TRB sequencing after myeloablative bone marrow transplantation using posttransplantation cyclophosphamide as GVHD prophylaxis. Antigen receptor sequencing was done on samples from 35 PTCy-treated patients and from 15 to 20 related bone marrow donors of those patients. Blood from all 30 or so PTCy patients with 1-year posttransplant specimens was subjected to TRB sequencing. Up to 3 additional blood samples from 2 to 5.2 years after transplant were also TRB-sequenced in 3 patients, as was pretransplant blood from 4 patients. Because TRA and TRB clonality correlated tightly in 8 to 10 samples, the subsequent TCR analyses were limited to TRB only. Public TRB sequences were searched against a database of over 3,500 sequences associated with responses to pathogens, tumor antigens, self-antigens and alloantigens. General study outcomes and caveats: The TRB repertoires of T cells infiltrating skin or GI tract showed only limited overlap with the TRB repertoires of T cells in blood. At 1-2 months, donor-recipient similarity was low but rose over the first year, and the later blood repertoires were often dominated by donor CD8+ memory clones. Across approximately 41 patients, TRB clonality was highly associated with recipient CMV seropositivity and CMV reactivation, and PTCy diversity was similar to diversity in CNI/methotrexate controls.

TRB sequencing used genomic DNA with the immunoSEQ assay at survey resolution or the hsTCRB kit. As for the authors' bioinformatics: The immunoSEQ software was used for initial read processing, and the LymphoSeq R package was used for repertoire analyses. Clonality was computed as 1 minus normalized Shannon entropy; Gini coefficient was also calculated for each TRB dataset. Phenotypes of unsorted samples were inferred by mapping TRB sequences from sorted subsets of the recipient or donor onto unsorted samples of the same recipient. This is the immuneACCESS table as TCRdb keeps it, with only in-frame sequences that have V and J called. A part of the clones is gone; compared with another copy, unresolved V genes explain less than half, and the rest is unexplained. That table gives V, J and clone size, and the DNA gave D and trimming. This sample holds over 20,000 clones; 70% to 90% were observed only once. The ten biggest clones cover more than 2% of the sample.

This clone was counted between two and nine times. Its antigen remains undetermined. The sample holds no much larger clone one base away, and base qualities are not on file. The control group consisted of around 10 patients who received myeloablative marrow transplants with methotrexate plus a calcineurin inhibitor and who were sampled 1 year after transplant. Peripheral blood and bone marrow mononuclear cells were isolated by Ficoll-Hypaque density centrifugation and were cryopreserved. CDR1 and CDR2, per the germline V gene, are MNHEY and SVGAGI. V and J lose 7 bases and 0 bases, and a span of 9 bases separates them. The CDR3 sequence holds 13 residues, the cysteine and phenylalanine included. Only the CDR3 region is kept as DNA, spanning 39 bases read in frame from base 1.

Sequences were derived from PBMCs, sampled around 53 weeks after allogeneic stem cell transplant with calcineurin inhibitor and methotrexate. The receptor was isolated from a female patient between 25 and 45 years old who received an allogeneic stem cell transplant from an unrelated donor, was CMV-positive, and had acute and chronic GVHD. Donor T cells from the graft may be present among the T cells after a transplant. In this chain, TRBV6-5 is recombined with TRBJ1-1; the D gene remains uncertain. In nucleotides, the sequence is TGTGCCAGCAAGGGCGGGCTGAACACTGAAGCTTTCTTT. This codes for CASKGGLNTEAFF.